This TCR beta chain was documented in a study of response to subunit inactivated influenza vaccine. General study findings and limits: Few additional T cells are recruited per seasonal influenza vaccination, authors suggested.

TCRdb redid the calling of the RT-PCR reads with MiXCR, one entry per CDR3 protein. This table holds over 800,000 distinct CDR3 sequences, over 20% found once. This clonotype has just a few counts. Its antigen remains unknown. The CDR3 has 18 residues. Between the trimmed V and J ends, which lost 2 bases and 6 bases, there was a span of 25 bases. Germline CDR1 is ENHRY and CDR2 is SYGVKD. The rearrangement uses TRBV10-3 and TRBJ1-2; the D is unclear. The TCR originated in a man aged 45 to 65 who received an inactivated influenza vaccine. The sample consisted of PBMCs from blood, taken 5 days after vaccination. The CDR3 DNA is TGTGCCATCAGTGAGCCGAGTCCGCAGGAGAAATGGGTGGATGGCTACACCTTC. Translated, it gives CAISEPSPQEKWVDGYTF.